These 31 T cell receptor beta chains came from one sample sequenced in a study of T cells in Graves' hyperthyroidism and ophthalmopathy. Amplification yielded TCR beta CDR3 regions, with RNA transcripts as the source. First-round RT-PCR of the TCR CDR3 relied on the HTBI primer set. One entry per CDR3 protein, called by TCRdb with MiXCR from the multiplex PCR reads. The sample lists over 550,000 distinct CDR3 sequences, roughly 17% occurring once. The sequenced material came from blood. The receptor set was obtained from a young woman with Graves' hyperthyroidism.

This clonotype was counted a few times. J is TRBJ1-5 and V is TRBV18; 8 bases are a match to TRBD1. CDR3 size: 19 residues. Per germline, CDR1 KGHSH and CDR2 LQKENI. V shed 3 bases, J shed 0 bases, and the junction held 13 bases outside the gene matches. The CDR3 DNA reads TGTGCCAGCTCACCCCTTCCAGGGGGCGTGCCCTATAGCAATCAGCCCCAGCATTTT. Amino acids: CASSPLPGGVPYSNQPQHF.

The CDR3 spells CASIPGGGVWYNEQFF. DNA of the CDR3: TGTGCCAGCATCCCGGGAGGCGGAGTGTGGTACAATGAGCAGTTCTTC. The chain joins TRBV28 to TRBJ2-1; 7 bases are a match to TRBD2. V was pared by 7 bases and J by 4 bases, with 13 bases of the junction left unmatched. CDR1 and CDR2 (germline): MDHEN, SYDVKM. This CDR3 has 16 residues.

This clonotype was found many times. V gene TRBV29-1 combines with J gene TRBJ2-2, with 13 bases matching TRBD2. Germline V gives CDR1 SQVTM, CDR2 ANQGSEA. Losses at the gene ends were 0 bases for V and 9 bases for J; bases not matched to a gene: 4. The CDR3 is 15 amino acids. The chain's CDR3 is CSVEEQLAGGRELFF. The CDR3 bases are TGCAGCGTTGAAGAACAACTAGCGGGAGGGAGGGAGCTGTTTTTT.

This clonotype has a count of ten or more. This chain joins TRBV18 and TRBJ1-5, with D maybe TRBD1 (5 bases). This CDR3 has 12 residues. Germline CDR1 is KGHSH and CDR2 is LQKENI. Trimming pared 5 bases from V and 5 bases from J, leaving 7 bases between. The CDR3 coding sequence is TGTGCCAGCTCATCGGGGGATCAGCCCCAGCATTTT. The encoded protein is CASSSGDQPQHF.

With respect to this clonotype: This may stem from a read error, because a much larger clone lies one nucleotide away. The chain carries TRBV12-5 and TRBJ2-5; 8 positions match TRBD1. V was pared by 5 bases and J by 2 bases, with 4 bases of the junction left unmatched. Germline loops: CDR1 LGHNT, CDR2 FRNRAP. CDR3 length equals 14 residues. The CDR3 nucleotides are TGTGCTAGTGGTAACGGACAGGGTCAAGAGACCCAGTACTTC. Translating gives CASGNGQGQETQYF.

This chain joins TRBV12-3 or TRBV12-4 and TRBJ1-6; possibly TRBD1 for D (5 bases). The V end was cut by 5 bases, the J end by 9 bases, with 11 bases between. This CDR3 comprises 13 residues. This CDR3 reads CASSARQSSPLHF. In DNA, the CDR3 is TGTGCCAGCAGTGCCAGACAGAGTTCACCCCTCCACTTT.

This clonotype was observed many times. The chain joins TRBV12-3 or TRBV12-4 to TRBJ2-2; 11 nucleotides match TRBD2. There are 15 residues in the CDR3. The J segment lost 1 base and the V segment lost 7 bases, leaving 2 bases of the junction unmatched. The CDR3 DNA sequence: TGTGCCAGCACGGGGACTAGCGGGAACACCGGGGAGCTGTTTTTT. Translated, it gives CASTGTSGNTGELFF.

The table lists this clonotype with a few counts. The J gene is TRBJ1-2, the V gene TRBV7-8; 9 bases are a match to TRBD1. Germline V gene data show CDR1 as SGHVS and CDR2 as FQNEAQ. The CDR3 is made up of 15 amino acids. V gave up 5 bases and J gave up 4 bases; unmatched junction bases: 8. This chain's CDR3 is CASSTTGGAGYGYTF. The CDR3 nucleotides are TGTGCCAGCAGCACTACAGGGGGCGCCGGCTATGGCTACACCTTC. The full variable domain, in which reference TRBV7-8 and TRBJ1-2 provide the parts outside the CDR3, is GAGVSQSPRYKVAKRGQDVALRCDPISGHVSLFWYQQALGQGPEFLTYFQNEAQLDKSGLPSDRFFAERPEGSVSTLKIQRTQQEDSAVYLCASSTTGGAGYGYTFGSGTRLTVV.

This clonotype was picked up a small number of times. The chain recombines TRBV20-1 with TRBJ2-5, with D unresolved. Trimming cost V 6 bases and J 5 bases, with 13 bases left between them. Per the germline V gene, CDR1 is DFQATT and CDR2 is SNEGSKA (reference sequence). This CDR3 has 12 residues. DNA of the CDR3: TGCAGTGCCCTCGACTCTGGGGAGACCCAGTACTTC. Translating it yields CSALDSGETQYF.

This clonotype turned up a few times. The DNA of the CDR3 is TGTGCCACCAGCAGAGGAACAGCGATGAACACTGAAGCTTTCTTT. Translating gives CATSRGTAMNTEAFF. The V call is TRBV15, the J call TRBJ1-1; no definite D call. The CDR3 is made up of 15 amino acids. V was clipped by 1 base and J by 0 bases, with 9 bases between them. CDR1 and CDR2 (germline): LNHNV, YYDKDF (reference sequence).

The table lists this clonotype with many counts. The chain joins TRBV11-2 to TRBJ2-2; the D is unclear. The CDR3 runs to 14 residues. Germline V gene data show CDR1 as SGHAT and CDR2 as FQNNGV. The V end was cut by 4 bases, the J end by 4 bases, with 10 bases between. CDR3 sequence: CASSSRTGTGELFF. CDR3 sequence (DNA): TGTGCCAGCAGCTCAAGGACCGGCACCGGGGAGCTGTTTTTT.

This clonotype was counted many times. This sequence joins TRBV20-1 and TRBJ2-3; no firm D call. V was clipped by 2 bases and J by 1 base, with 7 bases between them. Germline lookup yields CDR1 DFQATT and CDR2 SNEGSKA (reference sequence). The CDR3 sequence is 13 residues long. CDR3 coding DNA: TGCAGTGCTAGACTAGTCGGCACAGATACGCAGTATTTT. This codes for CSARLVGTDTQYF.

In regard to this clonotype: No conserved phenylalanine or tryptophan ends this CDR3, so it is likely a read error. The chain is built from TRBV6-5 and TRBJ1-2, with 10 bases fitting TRBD1. The CDR3 is 15 residues long. Unmatched junction bases numbered 8, after V lost 6 bases and J lost 4 bases. The V gene's germline CDR1 is MNHEY and CDR2 SVGAGI. In nucleotides, the CDR3 is TGTGCCAGCAGCCCCTCGACAGGGGGCCTCTATGGCTACACCCTC. Its protein product is CASSPSTGGLYGYTL.

This clonotype was observed at least ten times. The V call is TRBV2, the J call TRBJ2-1; D call uncertain. The CDR3 consists of 11 residues. V shed 7 bases and J shed 7 bases, with 8 bases lying between them. CDR1 and CDR2 (germline): SNHLY, FYNNEI. DNA of the CDR3: TGTGCCAGCACCGGCGGAAATGAGCAGTTCTTC. It is translated as CASTGGNEQFF.

Notes on this clonotype: Just one base apart from a much larger clone, this may be a read error. The V call is TRBV28, the J call TRBJ1-5; D may be TRBD1 (5 bases). The CDR3 contains 19 residues. Germline lookup yields CDR1 MDHEN and CDR2 SYDVKM. V gave up 1 base and J gave up 3 bases, with 22 bases separating them. The CDR3 region has the DNA TGTGCCAGCAGTTTATCTCCCCGGGGCCCCGAAGGCTCCAATCAGCCCCAGCATTTT. As protein: CASSLSPRGPEGSNQPQHF.

There are a few counts of this clonotype. The chain links TRBV12-3 or TRBV12-4 to TRBJ1-4; D ambiguous. The CDR3 spans 14 residues. V was trimmed by 6 bases and J by 5 bases, leaving 13 bases between them. CDR3 loop: CASSPRQENEKLFF. The CDR3 nucleotides are TGTGCCAGCAGCCCCAGGCAGGAGAATGAAAAACTGTTTTTT.

Details on this clonotype: Being one base from a much bigger clone, this may be a read error. J is TRBJ1-5 and V is TRBV29-1; tentative D call: TRBD1 (6 bases). Germline V gene lookup returns CDR1 SQVTM and CDR2 ANQGSEA. The CDR3 has 13 amino acids. The CDR3: CNARDISNQPQHF. CDR3 coding DNA: TGCAACGCGAGGGACATTAGCAATCAGCCCCAGCATTTT.

This clonotype turned up a few times. This sequence joins TRBV20-1 and TRBJ2-5; the D is unclear. Germline lookup yields CDR1 DFQATT and CDR2 SNEGSKA (reference sequence). Trimming stripped 4 bases from V and 3 bases from J, with 9 bases between. The CDR3 length is 12 residues. CDR3 bases: TGCAGTGCTATACGAGTGGAAGAGACCCAGTACTTC. Protein product: CSAIRVEETQYF.

This clonotype appeared a few times. The rearrangement uses TRBV2 and TRBJ1-5; a possible D gene is TRBD1 (6 bases). The CDR3 length is 10 residues. Per the germline V gene, CDR1 is SNHLY and CDR2 is FYNNEI. CDR3 sequence: CAVGGQPQHF. Here the CDR3 DNA reads TGTGCGGTAGGGGGTCAGCCCCAGCATTTT.

The chain employs TRBV13 and TRBJ1-4; D gene unclear. The germline gives CDR1 PRHDT, CDR2 FYEKMQ (reference sequence). Trimming took off 0 bases at V and 7 bases at J, with 15 bases between the two ends. This CDR3 is built from 16 residues. CDR3 nucleotides: TGTGCCAGCAGCTTAGGAGGTAGGCTGAGTGGTGAAAAACTGTTTTTT. Amino acid sequence: CASSLGGRLSGEKLFF.

This clonotype was seen a handful of times. V is TRBV29-1 and J is TRBJ2-7; D gene uncertain. Germline CDR1 reads SQVTM; CDR2 reads ANQGSEA. V was pared by 7 bases and J by 7 bases, with 14 bases between. This CDR3 contains 11 residues. This chain's CDR3 is CSGISFGEQYF. Here the CDR3 DNA reads TGCAGCGGGATTTCTTTCGGGGAGCAGTACTTC.

The genes are TRBV27 and TRBJ2-7; TRBD1 might be the D (6 bases). Germline lookup yields CDR1 MNHEY and CDR2 SMNVEV (reference sequence). The CDR3 totals 15 residues. V shed 9 bases and J shed 6 bases, with 24 bases lying between them. CDR3 nucleotide sequence: TGTGCCAGTCCCCCTAGGGGGAACCCGACGGGCGAGCAGTACTTC. This codes for CASPPRGNPTGEQYF.

The chain has TRBV19 and TRBJ1-3, with unresolved D. CDR1 LNHDA and CDR2 SQIVND come from the germline V gene (reference sequence). The CDR3 contains 14 residues. Deletions cut 5 bases from V and 1 base from J, with 9 bases between. Here the CDR3 DNA reads TGTGCCAGTAGTCCCCGAGTGTCTGGAAACACCATATATTTT. It codes for CASSPRVSGNTIYF.

This clonotype was recorded a few times. The chain carries TRBV7-9 and TRBJ2-5, with 7 bases identical to TRBD2. Germline CDR1 is SEHNR and CDR2 is FQNEAQ (reference sequence). V shed 6 bases and J 5 bases; nucleotides not matched to a gene: 9. The CDR3 runs to 14 residues. CDR3 in amino acids: CASSHGLVVETQYF. CDR3 nucleotide sequence: TGTGCCAGCAGTCACGGACTAGTAGTCGAGACCCAGTACTTC. Based on the CDR3 plus reference TRBV7-9 and TRBJ2-5, the full variable domain is DTGVSQNPRHKITKRGQNVTFRCDPISEHNRLYWYRQTLGQGPEFLTYFQNEAQLEKSRLLSDRFSAERPKGSFSTLEIQRTEQGDSAMYLCASSHGLVVETQYFGPGTRLLVL.

Ten or more counts support this clonotype. V and J are TRBV11-2 and TRBJ1-5; 7 bases are a match to TRBD1. The V gene's germline CDR1 is SGHAT and CDR2 FQNNGV. This CDR3 contains 14 residues. V was pared by 8 bases and J by 2 bases, with 6 bases of the junction left unmatched. CDR3 sequence (DNA): TGTGCCAGCGGAACAGGGGAAGGCAATCAGCCCCAGCATTTT. This encodes CASGTGEGNQPQHF. Together with reference TRBV11-2 and TRBJ1-5, the CDR3 gives the full variable domain: EAGVAQSPRYKIIEKRQSVAFWCNPISGHATLYWYQQILGQGPKLLIQFQNNGVVDDSQLPKDRFSAERLKGVDSTLKIQPAKLEDSAVYLCASGTGEGNQPQHFGDGTRLSIL.

This clonotype was seen just once. The chain is built from TRBV6-2 or TRBV6-3 and TRBJ2-7; TRBD2 is a possible D gene (5 bases). V was clipped by 8 bases and J by 5 bases, with 19 bases between them. Germline CDR1 reads MNHEY; CDR2 reads SVGEGT. The CDR3 spans 14 residues. The CDR3 coding sequence is TGTGCCAGCGAGGGAACCGGGATAAGGCACGAGCAGTACTTC. Its translation: CASEGTGIRHEQYF.

The rearrangement joins TRBV19 to TRBJ2-6; 7 bases are shared with TRBD1. The CDR3 spans 18 residues. CDR1 is LNHDA, CDR2 SQIVND, per germline (reference sequence). The trim removed 4 bases at V and 1 base at J, leaving 10 bases unmatched. The CDR3: CASSNSPGQISGANVLTF. The CDR3 DNA follows: TGTGCCAGTAGTAACTCGCCGGGACAGATTTCTGGGGCCAACGTCCTGACTTTC.

In this sample, this clonotype turned up many times. The V gene is TRBV11-3, the J gene TRBJ1-4; 7 bases are a match to TRBD1. Trimming removed 5 bases from V and 0 bases from J; junction bases left unmatched: 3. Germline-derived CDR1 and CDR2 are SGHNT and YENEEA. The CDR3 contains 15 residues. The CDR3 DNA sequence: TGTGCCAGCAGCATCAGGGGGACAACTAATGAAAAACTGTTTTTT. Amino acids: CASSIRGTTNEKLFF.

This clonotype was detected ten times or more. The J gene is TRBJ1-5, the V gene TRBV7-2; weak D call: TRBD1 (6 bases). Germline V gene sequence: CDR1 SGHTA, CDR2 FQGNSA. The ends were cut back, 5 bases at V and 0 bases at J, with 11 bases in the middle. The CDR3 consists of 15 residues. The CDR3: CASSEQGTSNQPQHF. The CDR3 DNA is TGTGCCAGCAGCGAACAGGGCACTAGCAATCAGCCCCAGCATTTT.

The chain has TRBV12-3 or TRBV12-4 and TRBJ2-6; no firm D call. This CDR3 is built from 15 residues. V gave up 5 bases and J gave up 0 bases, with 8 bases separating them. CDR3 sequence reads: CASSPRSSGANVLTF. As DNA, the CDR3 is TGTGCCAGCAGTCCCAGAAGCTCTGGGGCCAACGTCCTGACTTTC.

The chain employs TRBV12-3 or TRBV12-4 and TRBJ1-1; maybe TRBD1 (6 bases). This CDR3 contains 18 residues. Trimming shortened V by 8 bases and J by 0 bases, and 25 bases separated the two germline ends. This chain's CDR3 is CASSPPGTPRGMNTEAFF. CDR3 DNA sequence: TGTGCCAGCTCACCACCGGGGACCCCGAGGGGGATGAACACTGAAGCTTTCTTT.